This record looks at one T cell receptor (beta chain) sequence and its context. Using immunoSEQ multiplex PCR, the repertoire was profiled, and TCRdb retains in-frame clones only, with some absent. The sample lists roughly 80,000 clones, about 90% seen once, with 2.6% in the top ten. The data were obtained in a study of T cell changes during pregnancy in multiple sclerosis. The germline V gene encodes CDR1 SGHVS and CDR2 FQNEAQ. Trimming removed 5 bases from V and 6 bases from J; junction bases left unmatched: 9. The CDR3 totals 15 residues. The chain combines TRBV7-8 with TRBJ2-1; the match to TRBD1 covers 8 bases. This sequence originates from a female donor with multiple sclerosis, enrolled in a pregnancy study. The sample consisted of peripheral blood, taken before pregnancy. The chain's CDR3 is CASSPPRTGTNEQFF. The DNA for the CDR3 is TGTGCCAGCAGCCCGCCTAGGACAGGGACCAATGAGCAGTTCTTC.